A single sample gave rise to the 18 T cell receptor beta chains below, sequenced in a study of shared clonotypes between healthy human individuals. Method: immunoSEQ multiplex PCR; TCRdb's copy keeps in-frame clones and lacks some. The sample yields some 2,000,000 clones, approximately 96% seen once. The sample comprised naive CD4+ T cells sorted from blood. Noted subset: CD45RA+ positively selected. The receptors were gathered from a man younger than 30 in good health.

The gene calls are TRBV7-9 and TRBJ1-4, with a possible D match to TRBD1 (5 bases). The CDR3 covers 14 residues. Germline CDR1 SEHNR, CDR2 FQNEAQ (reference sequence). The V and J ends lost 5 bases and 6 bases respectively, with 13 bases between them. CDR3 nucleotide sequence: TGTGCCAGCAGCAACTTTCTACAGGATGAAAAACTGTTTTTT. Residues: CASSNFLQDEKLFF.

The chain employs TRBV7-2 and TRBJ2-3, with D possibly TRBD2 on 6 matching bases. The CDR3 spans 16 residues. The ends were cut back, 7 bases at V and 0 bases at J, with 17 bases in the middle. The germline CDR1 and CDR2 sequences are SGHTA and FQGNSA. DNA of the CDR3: TGTGCCAGCACCCTCAACGGGGGATCTAGCACAGATACGCAGTATTTT. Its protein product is CASTLNGGSSTDTQYF. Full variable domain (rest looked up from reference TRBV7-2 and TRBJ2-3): GAGVSQSPSNKVTEKGKDVELRCDPISGHTALYWYRQSLGQGLEFLIYFQGNSAPDKSGLPSDRFSAERTGGSVSTLTIQRTQQEDSAVYLCASTLNGGSSTDTQYFGPGTRLTVL.

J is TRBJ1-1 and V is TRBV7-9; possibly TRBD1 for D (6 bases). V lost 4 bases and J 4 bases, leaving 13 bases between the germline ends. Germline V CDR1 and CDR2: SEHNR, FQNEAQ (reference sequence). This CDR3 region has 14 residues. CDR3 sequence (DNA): TGTGCCAGCAGCTCACTCGGGGGCGGCACTGAAGCTTTCTTT. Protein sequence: CASSSLGGGTEAFF. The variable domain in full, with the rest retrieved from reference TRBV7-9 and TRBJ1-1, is DTGVSQNPRHKITKRGQNVTFRCDPISEHNRLYWYRQTLGQGPEFLTYFQNEAQLEKSRLLSDRFSAERPKGSFSTLEIQRTEQGDSAMYLCASSSLGGGTEAFFGQGTRLTVV.

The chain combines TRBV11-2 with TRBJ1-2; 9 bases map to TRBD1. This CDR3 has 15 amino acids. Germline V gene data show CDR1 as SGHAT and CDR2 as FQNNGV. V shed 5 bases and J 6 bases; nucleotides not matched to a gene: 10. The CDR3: CASSPLRGQGHGYTF. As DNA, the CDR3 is TGTGCCAGCAGCCCACTACGAGGACAGGGGCATGGCTACACCTTC.

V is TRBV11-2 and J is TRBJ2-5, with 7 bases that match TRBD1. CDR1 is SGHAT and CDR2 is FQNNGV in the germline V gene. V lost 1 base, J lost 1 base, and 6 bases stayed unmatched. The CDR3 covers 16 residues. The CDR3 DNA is TGTGCCAGCAGCTTAGGAATCACAGGGGTCCAAGAGACCCAGTACTTC. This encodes CASSLGITGVQETQYF.

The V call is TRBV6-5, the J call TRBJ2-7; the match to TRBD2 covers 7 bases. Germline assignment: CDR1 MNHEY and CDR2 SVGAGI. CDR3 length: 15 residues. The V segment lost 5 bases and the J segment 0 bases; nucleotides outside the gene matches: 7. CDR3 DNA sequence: TGTGCCAGCAGTGTTGAGGGCGGGAGCTCCTACGAGCAGTACTTC. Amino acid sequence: CASSVEGGSSYEQYF.

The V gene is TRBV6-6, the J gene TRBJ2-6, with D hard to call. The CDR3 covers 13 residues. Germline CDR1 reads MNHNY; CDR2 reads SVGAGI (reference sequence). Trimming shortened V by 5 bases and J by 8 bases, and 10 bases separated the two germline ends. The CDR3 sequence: CASSQPRTNVLTF. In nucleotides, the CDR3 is TGTGCCAGCAGTCAACCAAGGACCAACGTCCTGACTTTC.

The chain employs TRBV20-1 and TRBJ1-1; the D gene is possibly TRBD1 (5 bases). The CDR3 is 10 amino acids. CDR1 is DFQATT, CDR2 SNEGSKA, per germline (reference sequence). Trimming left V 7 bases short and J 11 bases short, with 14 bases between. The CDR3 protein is CSVRGGRAFF. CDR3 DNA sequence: TGCAGTGTTAGGGGTGGCCGCGCTTTCTTT.

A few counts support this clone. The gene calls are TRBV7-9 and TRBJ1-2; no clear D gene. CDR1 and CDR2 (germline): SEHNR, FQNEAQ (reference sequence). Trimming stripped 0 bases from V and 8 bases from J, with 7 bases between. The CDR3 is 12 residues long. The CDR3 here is CASSLAGWGYTF. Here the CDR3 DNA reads TGTGCCAGCAGCTTAGCCGGTTGGGGCTACACCTTC.

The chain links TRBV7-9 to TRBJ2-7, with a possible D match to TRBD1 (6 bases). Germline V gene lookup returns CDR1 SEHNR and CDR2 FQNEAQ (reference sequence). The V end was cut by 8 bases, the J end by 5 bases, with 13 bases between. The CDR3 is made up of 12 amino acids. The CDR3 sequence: CASSQPGDEQYF. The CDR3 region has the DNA TGTGCCAGCTCCCAACCAGGGGACGAGCAGTACTTC.

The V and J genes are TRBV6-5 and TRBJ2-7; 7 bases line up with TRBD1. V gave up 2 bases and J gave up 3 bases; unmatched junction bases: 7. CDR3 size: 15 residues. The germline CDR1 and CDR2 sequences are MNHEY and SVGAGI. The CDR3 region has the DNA TGTGCCAGCAGTTACACCCGACAGGGTAGCTACGAGCAGTACTTC. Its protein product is CASSYTRQGSYEQYF.

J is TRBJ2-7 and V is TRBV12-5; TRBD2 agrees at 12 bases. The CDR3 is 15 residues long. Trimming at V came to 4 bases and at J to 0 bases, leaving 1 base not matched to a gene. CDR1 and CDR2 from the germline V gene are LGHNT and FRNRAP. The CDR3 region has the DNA TGTGCTAGTGGTTCGACTAGCGGGGGCTCCTACGAGCAGTACTTC. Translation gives CASGSTSGGSYEQYF.

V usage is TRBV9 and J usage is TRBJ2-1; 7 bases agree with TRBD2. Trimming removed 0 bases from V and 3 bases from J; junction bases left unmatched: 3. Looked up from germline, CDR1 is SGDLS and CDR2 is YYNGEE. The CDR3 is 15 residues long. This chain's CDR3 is CASSVGLAVYNEQFF. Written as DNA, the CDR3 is TGTGCCAGCAGCGTAGGGCTAGCGGTCTACAATGAGCAGTTCTTC.

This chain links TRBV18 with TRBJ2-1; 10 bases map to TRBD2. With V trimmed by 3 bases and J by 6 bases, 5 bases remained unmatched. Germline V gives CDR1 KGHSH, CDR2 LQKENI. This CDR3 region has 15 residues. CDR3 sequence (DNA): TGTGCCAGCTCACCCGAGCGGGGGGGTTCCAATGAGCAGTTCTTC. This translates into CASSPERGGSNEQFF.

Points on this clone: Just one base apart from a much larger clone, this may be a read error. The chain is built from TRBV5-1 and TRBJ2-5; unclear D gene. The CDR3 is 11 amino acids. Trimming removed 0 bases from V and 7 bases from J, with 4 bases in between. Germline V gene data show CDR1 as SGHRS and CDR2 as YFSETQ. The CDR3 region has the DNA TGCGCCAGCAGCTTGGAAGCGACCCAGTACTTC. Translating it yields CASSLEATQYF.

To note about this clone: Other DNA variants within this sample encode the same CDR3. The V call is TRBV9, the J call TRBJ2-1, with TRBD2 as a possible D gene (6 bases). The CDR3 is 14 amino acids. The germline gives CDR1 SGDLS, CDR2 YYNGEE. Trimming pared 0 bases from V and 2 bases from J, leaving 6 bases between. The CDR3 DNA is TGTGCCAGCAGCGTAGGCGGGACCTACAATGAGCAGTTCTTC. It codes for CASSVGGTYNEQFF.

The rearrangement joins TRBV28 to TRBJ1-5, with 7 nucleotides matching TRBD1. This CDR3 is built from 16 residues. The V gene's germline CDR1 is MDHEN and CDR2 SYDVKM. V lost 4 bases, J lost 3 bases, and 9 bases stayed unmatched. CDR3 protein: CASSSRLQGFNQPQHF. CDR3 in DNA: TGTGCCAGCAGTTCCCGATTACAGGGGTTCAATCAGCCCCAGCATTTT.

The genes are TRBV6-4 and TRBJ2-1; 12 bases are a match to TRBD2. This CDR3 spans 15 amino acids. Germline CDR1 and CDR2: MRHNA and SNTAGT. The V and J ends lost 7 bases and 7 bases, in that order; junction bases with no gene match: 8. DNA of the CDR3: TGTGCCAGCACCAGGACTAGCGGGGTGGGGAATGAGCAGTTCTTC. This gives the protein CASTRTSGVGNEQFF.